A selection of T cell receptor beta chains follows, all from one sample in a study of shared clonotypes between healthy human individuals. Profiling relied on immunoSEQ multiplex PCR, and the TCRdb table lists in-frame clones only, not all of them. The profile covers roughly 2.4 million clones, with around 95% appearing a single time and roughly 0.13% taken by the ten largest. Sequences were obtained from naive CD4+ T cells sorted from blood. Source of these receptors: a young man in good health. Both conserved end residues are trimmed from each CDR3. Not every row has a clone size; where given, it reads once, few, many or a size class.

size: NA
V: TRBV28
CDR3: ASRDRGRGTEAF

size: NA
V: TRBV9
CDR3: ASSVEAERYNEQF

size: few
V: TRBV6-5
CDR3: ASSYLNTGELF

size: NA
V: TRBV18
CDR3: ASSPRDSNSPLH

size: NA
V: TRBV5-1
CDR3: ASSLSGGASTGELF

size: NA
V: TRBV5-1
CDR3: ASSSTSGNTDTQY

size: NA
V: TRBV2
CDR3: ASSETWGRSPLH

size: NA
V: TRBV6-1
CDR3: ASSPQGVGETQY

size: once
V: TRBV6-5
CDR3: ASGQGAPGGY

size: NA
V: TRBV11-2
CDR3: ASSLEGRGYLNEQY

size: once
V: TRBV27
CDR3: ASSSGQGREQY

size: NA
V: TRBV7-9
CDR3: ASSRLRQATDSGNTIY

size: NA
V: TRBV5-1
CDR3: ASSLDPGTLNTEAF

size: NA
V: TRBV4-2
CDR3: ASSPSGGGVIQETQY

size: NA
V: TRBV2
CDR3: ASSDGLLGNQPQH

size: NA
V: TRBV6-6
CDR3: ASREGQVNSPLH

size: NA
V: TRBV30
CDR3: AWSVGGSGANVLT

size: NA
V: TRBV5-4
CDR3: ASRTFGQGFEQY

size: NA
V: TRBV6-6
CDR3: ASTEAGTGVDTQY

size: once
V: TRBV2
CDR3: ASRATSGSSYEQY

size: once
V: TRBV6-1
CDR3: ASSWGHNSPLH

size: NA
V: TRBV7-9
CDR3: ASSLAVLEYEQY

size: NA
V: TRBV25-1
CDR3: ASSESRGLNEKLF

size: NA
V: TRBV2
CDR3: ASSLRRDRGFHEQY

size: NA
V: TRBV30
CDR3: AWSGLAGLGEQY

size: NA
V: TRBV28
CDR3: ASRGGGEPGQQY

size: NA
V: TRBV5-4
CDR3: ASSGRGGSNEKLF

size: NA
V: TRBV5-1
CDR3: ASSLTGLQETQY

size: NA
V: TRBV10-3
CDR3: AISEDQGGTEAF

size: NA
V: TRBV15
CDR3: ATSGPAGVYEQY